A single sample gave rise to the 17 T cell receptor beta chains below, sequenced in a study of long-term antiretroviral therapy in people with HIV. They ran version v3.0 of the immunoSEQ assay at survey level. Assay used: immunoSEQ multiplex PCR; TCRdb lists only in-frame clones, some missing. The profile shows some 47,000 clones, about 95% of them singletons. The sample in question was unsorted PBMCs, obtained 3.7 years after starting antiretroviral therapy. These receptors all come from a woman aged 45-65 years with HIV.

The chain carries TRBV21-1 and TRBJ1-4; the D call of TRBD1 is as the table states it, not checked on the DNA. TRBV21-1 is flagged as a pseudogene. The CDR3 runs to 14 residues. CDR3 nucleotide sequence: TGTGCCAGCAGCAAAGTAGGACAGCCCGAAAAACTGTTTTTT. It is translated as CASSKVGQPEKLFF.

This clone has more than one count but fewer than ten. This chain joins TRBV7-8 and TRBJ2-2; D remains ambiguous. Germline V CDR1 and CDR2: SGHVS, FQNEAQ. The germline V and J ends were trimmed by 3 bases and 4 bases, with 9 bases remaining between them. There are 14 residues in the CDR3. DNA for the CDR3: TGTGCCAGCAGCTTTTATGACGGCACCGGGGAGCTGTTTTTT. This translates into CASSFYDGTGELFF.

This clone was detected once. The gene calls are TRBV6-5 and TRBJ1-6; D gene unclear. Germline CDR1 reads MNHEY; CDR2 reads SVGAGI. With 4 bases removed from V and 4 bases from J, the gap between germline ends came to 5 bases. The CDR3 length is 13 residues. CDR3 sequence reads: CASSLQYNSPLHF. The CDR3 DNA follows: TGTGCCAGCAGTTTGCAGTATAATTCACCCCTCCACTTT.

The V call is TRBV6-1, the J call TRBJ1-2, with D possibly being TRBD1 (5 bases). V was clipped by 6 bases and J by 3 bases, with 11 bases between them. Germline values: CDR1 MNHNS, CDR2 SASEGT. CDR3 size: 13 residues. CDR3 sequence reads: CASRADSYYGYTF. The CDR3 DNA sequence: TGTGCCAGCAGGGCTGACAGCTACTATGGCTACACCTTC.

The rearrangement joins TRBV15 to TRBJ2-7; 9 bases are shared with TRBD2. Trimming removed 3 bases from V and 4 bases from J; junction bases left unmatched: 10. The CDR3 totals 16 residues. The germline V gene has CDR1 LNHNV and CDR2 YYDKDF (reference sequence). The CDR3 sequence is CATSSGASGGPYEQYF. Here the CDR3 DNA reads TGTGCCACCAGCAGTGGGGCCAGCGGGGGGCCGTACGAGCAGTACTTC.

V is TRBV5-1 and J is TRBJ2-5; 9 bases match TRBD1. The ends lost 4 bases at V and 4 bases at J; junction bases unmatched: 20. CDR3 length: 19 amino acids. CDR1 SGHRS and CDR2 YFSETQ come from the germline V gene. The CDR3 nucleotides are TGCGCCAGCAGCCCGGCTCCTGGGGGACAGGGCATCAAAGGAGAGACCCAGTACTTC. Translated: CASSPAPGGQGIKGETQYF.

This clone occurred once. This sequence joins TRBV2 and TRBJ2-2; D remains ambiguous. Germline CDR1 is SNHLY and CDR2 is FYNNEI. The CDR3 spans 17 residues. V dropped 0 bases and J dropped 1 base, with 12 bases sitting between them. The CDR3 here is CASSEALETVNTGELFF. Here the CDR3 DNA reads TGTGCCAGCAGTGAAGCGCTGGAGACGGTGAACACCGGGGAGCTGTTTTTT. Full variable domain (rest looked up from reference TRBV2 and TRBJ2-2): EPEVTQTPSHQVTQMGQEVILRCVPISNHLYFYWYRQILGQKVEFLVSFYNNEISEKSEIFDDQFSVERPDGSNFTLKIRSTKLEDSAMYFCASSEALETVNTGELFFGEGSRLTVL.

This chain uses TRBV6-5 with TRBJ2-5, with 8 bases matching TRBD2. The CDR3 has 16 residues. With 4 bases clipped from V and 5 bases from J, the junction kept 12 bases outside the gene matches. Germline V gene data show CDR1 as MNHEY and CDR2 as SVGAGI. The CDR3 is CASSSGGAYRTETQYF. The CDR3 region has the DNA TGTGCCAGCAGTTCGGGGGGGGCCTATAGGACGGAGACCCAGTACTTC.

The chain joins TRBV6-1 to TRBJ1-1; TRBD1 aligns across 7 bases. The CDR3 length is 15 residues. J gave up 1 base and V 1 base, and 3 bases lay outside the gene matches. Looked up from germline, CDR1 is MNHNS and CDR2 is SASEGT. The CDR3 bases are TGTGCCAGCAGTGAAGTGGGACAGCCGAACACTGAAGCTTTCTTT. Its translation: CASSEVGQPNTEAFF.

DNA of the CDR3: TGTGCCAGCTCACTCCGGGACAGGGGAGATTTGGGCACTGAAGCTTTCTTT. Translation gives CASSLRDRGDLGTEAFF. The genes are TRBV18 and TRBJ1-1; 10 positions match TRBD1. Unmatched junction bases numbered 12, after V lost 4 bases and J lost 4 bases. This CDR3 is 17 amino acids long. Germline V gene data show CDR1 as KGHSH and CDR2 as LQKENI.

This clone was found once. This chain connects TRBV7-2 to TRBJ2-2, with no clear D. Germline loops: CDR1 SGHTA, CDR2 FQGNSA. The ends were cut back, 5 bases at V and 4 bases at J, with 8 bases in the middle. This CDR3 contains 13 residues. The CDR3 region has the DNA TGTGCCAGCAGCAACTATGTCACCGGGGAGCTGTTTTTT. Its translation: CASSNYVTGELFF.

Regarding this clone: At one of its ends the junction is not consistent with the germline gene, which may arise from a read error. The chain is built from TRBV7-7 and TRBJ2-1; 9 nucleotides agree with TRBD2. This CDR3 has 16 residues. Germline V gene sequence: CDR1 SSHAT, CDR2 FNYEAQ (reference sequence). The CDR3 DNA reads TGTGCTAGCAGCTTAAGTAGGACTAGCGCCTACAATGAGCAGTTCTTC. This sequence encodes CASSLSRTSAYNEQFF.

This clone was observed a single time. The rearrangement joins TRBV29-1 to TRBJ2-5, with TRBD1 as a possible D gene (5 bases). This CDR3 spans 14 amino acids. Trimming cost V 4 bases and J 1 base, with 13 bases left between them. Germline CDR1 is SQVTM and CDR2 is ANQGSEA. CDR3 amino acids: CSVASRALQETQYF. The CDR3 DNA reads TGCAGCGTTGCTTCCAGGGCTCTCCAAGAGACCCAGTACTTC. Together with reference TRBV29-1 and TRBJ2-5, the CDR3 gives the full variable domain: SAVISQKPSRDICQRGTSLTIQCQVDSQVTMMFWYRQQPGQSLTLIATANQGSEATYESGFVIDKFPISRPNLTFSTLTVSNMSPEDSSIYLCSVASRALQETQYFGPGTRLLVL.

The chain links TRBV5-1 to TRBJ2-5; 14 bases agree with TRBD2. Germline CDR1 SGHRS, CDR2 YFSETQ. V dropped 4 bases and J dropped 5; count of bases not matched to a gene: 13. This CDR3 spans 18 amino acids. The CDR3 spells CASSPEGLAGASGETQYF. Here the CDR3 DNA reads TGCGCCAGCAGCCCGGAGGGACTAGCGGGGGCCTCGGGGGAGACCCAGTACTTC. Together with reference TRBV5-1 and TRBJ2-5, the CDR3 gives the full variable domain: KAGVTQTPRYLIKTRGQQVTLSCSPISGHRSVSWYQQTPGQGLQFLFEYFSETQRNKGNFPGRFSGRQFSNSRSEMNVSTLELGDSALYLCASSPEGLAGASGETQYFGPGTRLLVL.

The V and J genes are TRBV9 and TRBJ2-1; 15 bases map to TRBD2. CDR1 and CDR2 (germline): SGDLS, YYNGEE. This CDR3 has 18 amino acids. Unmatched junction bases numbered 9, after V lost 3 bases and J lost 5 bases. This CDR3 is CASSDSTGTSGGNNEQFF. Written as DNA, the CDR3 is TGTGCCAGCAGCGATTCAACCGGGACTAGCGGGGGGAACAATGAGCAGTTCTTC. The full variable domain, with the rest looked up from reference TRBV9 and TRBJ2-1, is DSGVTQTPKHLITATGQRVTLRCSPRSGDLSVYWYQQSLDQGLQFLIQYYNGEERAKGNILERFSAQQFPDLHSELNLSSLELGDSALYFCASSDSTGTSGGNNEQFFGPGTRLTVL.

This chain links TRBV4-2 with TRBJ2-7; tentatively, D is TRBD2 (6 bases). The CDR3 loop spans 15 amino acids. V lost 0 bases and J 4 bases, leaving 13 bases between the germline ends. Germline CDR1 LGHNA, CDR2 YNFKEQ. The chain's CDR3 is CASSQEVGGAYEQYF. Here the CDR3 DNA reads TGTGCCAGCAGCCAAGAAGTCGGGGGAGCTTACGAGCAGTACTTC.

The genes are TRBV10-3 and TRBJ1-4, with 9 bases that match TRBD1. Germline V gives CDR1 ENHRY, CDR2 SYGVKD. The CDR3 runs 13 residues. Unmatched junction bases numbered 5, after V lost 10 bases and J lost 5 bases. This CDR3 reads CATRDRANEKLFF. The CDR3 DNA reads TGTGCCACCCGGGACAGGGCAAATGAAAAACTGTTTTTT.